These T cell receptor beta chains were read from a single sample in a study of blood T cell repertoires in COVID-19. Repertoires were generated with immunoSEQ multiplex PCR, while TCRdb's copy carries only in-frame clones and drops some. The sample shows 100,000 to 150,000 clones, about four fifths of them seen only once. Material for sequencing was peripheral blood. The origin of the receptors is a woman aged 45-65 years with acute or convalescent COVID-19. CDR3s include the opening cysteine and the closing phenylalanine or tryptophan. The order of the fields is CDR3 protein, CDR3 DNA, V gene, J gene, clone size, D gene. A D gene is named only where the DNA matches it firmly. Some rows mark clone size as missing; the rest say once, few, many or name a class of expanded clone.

CAWSLAFEGANYGYTF	TGTGCCTGGAGTCTCGCTTTTGAGGGAGCTAACTATGGCTACACCTTC	TRBV30	TRBJ1-2	-	-
CASSYSGVYEQYF	TGTGCCAGCAGTTATAGCGGGGTCTACGAGCAGTACTTC	TRBV6-1	TRBJ2-7	-	TRBD2
CASTQNEKLFF	TGTGCCAGCACCCAAAATGAAAAACTGTTTTTT	TRBV2	TRBJ1-4	-	-
CASSQLGGNTGELFF	TGTGCCAGCAGCCAGTTGGGGGGGAACACCGGGGAGCTGTTTTTT	TRBV3-1/TRBV3-2	TRBJ2-2	-	-
CSASVGGRANEKLFF	TGCAGTGCTAGTGTCGGGGGAAGGGCTAATGAAAAACTGTTTTTT	TRBV20-1	TRBJ1-4	-	-
CASSLSRQGTYNQPQHF	TGTGCCAGTAGTCTGTCCCGACAGGGCACATACAATCAGCCCCAGCATTTT	TRBV19	TRBJ1-5	once	TRBD1
CASSGWTGVSYGYTF	TGTGCCAGCAGCGGTTGGACAGGGGTTAGCTATGGCTACACCTTC	TRBV9	TRBJ1-2	once	TRBD1
CASSPLQGKNSPLHF	TGTGCCAGCTCGCCGCTCCAGGGGAAGAATTCACCCCTCCACTTT	TRBV18	TRBJ1-6	few	-
CASSLTGGTEAFF	TGTGCCAGCAGCTTAACTGGGGGGACTGAAGCTTTCTTT	TRBV7-3	TRBJ1-1	-	-
CASSSSDTNTEAFF	TGTGCCAGCAGCTCCTCGGACACTAACACTGAAGCTTTCTTT	TRBV7-9	TRBJ1-1	-	-
CASSLQANYGYTF	TGTGCCAGCAGTTTGCAGGCTAACTATGGCTACACCTTC	TRBV6-2/TRBV6-3	TRBJ1-2	-	-
CASKTGTLSFSGNTIYF	TGTGCTAGTAAGACAGGGACCTTATCATTCTCTGGAAACACCATATATTTT	TRBV12-5	TRBJ1-3	-	TRBD1
CASSPGAAPAATGELFF	TGCGCCAGCAGCCCAGGAGCGGCTCCCGCGGCCACCGGGGAGCTGTTTTTT	TRBV5-1	TRBJ2-2	-	-
CASSVTGELFF	TGTGCCAGCAGCGTCACCGGGGAGCTGTTTTTT	TRBV2	TRBJ2-2	-	-
CASSYSGAAVYEQYF	TGTGCCAGCAGTTACTCGGGGGCGGCTGTCTACGAGCAGTACTTC	TRBV6-5	TRBJ2-7	-	-
CASSPSRNYGYTF	TGTGCCAGCTCACCGTCGAGGAACTATGGCTACACCTTC	TRBV18	TRBJ1-2	-	-
CASQATGNEKLFF	TGTGCCAGCCAAGCGACAGGTAATGAAAAACTGTTTTTT	TRBV7-3	TRBJ1-4	-	-
CATSDSPATGTYNEQFF	TGTGCCACCAGCGATAGCCCGGCGACAGGGACCTACAATGAGCAGTTCTTC	TRBV24-1	TRBJ2-1	-	TRBD1
CASSGGLQIMNTEAFF	TGTGCCAGCAGTGGCGGACTTCAAATTATGAACACTGAAGCTTTCTTT	TRBV6-1	TRBJ1-1	-	-
CASSPRDRGNEKLFF	TGTGCCAGCAGTCCCCGGGACAGGGGGAATGAAAAACTGTTTTTT	TRBV6-6	TRBJ1-4	once	TRBD1
CASSLALGVANEKLFF	TGTGCCAGCAGCTTGGCGCTAGGGGTAGCTAATGAAAAACTGTTTTTT	TRBV5-6	TRBJ1-4	-	-
CASSLVLAGTSTDTQYF	TGCGCCAGCAGCTTGGTTTTAGCGGGGACTAGCACAGATACGCAGTATTTT	TRBV5-1	TRBJ2-3	-	TRBD2
CASSRSGGSLWLNTEAFF	TGTGCCAGTAGTCGATCAGGGGGAAGTTTATGGTTGAACACTGAAGCTTTCTTT	TRBV19	TRBJ1-1	-	TRBD1
CASSLVVAGYNEQFF	TGTGCCAGCAGCTTGGTTGTAGCGGGGTACAATGAGCAGTTCTTC	TRBV5-4	TRBJ2-1	-	TRBD2
CASSPSGSGAAGEKLFF	TGTGCCAGCAGTCCTAGCGGCTCGGGGGCAGCGGGGGAAAAACTGTTTTTT	TRBV7-2	TRBJ1-4	-	-
CASSIQGPGNTIYF	TGTGCCAGTAGTATCCAGGGCCCTGGAAACACCATATATTTT	TRBV19	TRBJ1-3	-	-
CAWRTKGGETQYF	TGTGCCTGGAGGACTAAAGGGGGAGAGACCCAGTACTTC	TRBV30	TRBJ2-5	few	-
CASSSPQTGIGTEAFF	TGCGCCAGCAGCTCCCCTCAGACGGGTATCGGCACTGAAGCTTTCTTT	TRBV5-1	TRBJ1-1	few	-
CASSPTGSRGNTEAFF	TGCGCCAGCAGCCCGACAGGCTCAAGGGGGAACACTGAAGCTTTCTTT	TRBV5-1	TRBJ1-1	-	-
CASNAGQTEKLFF	TGTGCCAGCAACGCGGGGCAGACTGAAAAACTGTTTTTT	TRBV2	TRBJ1-4	-	-
CASSQGQGLIYEQYF	TGTGCCAGCAGCCAAGGGCAGGGGTTAATCTACGAGCAGTACTTC	TRBV14	TRBJ2-7	few	-
CASSFDRGDAGNTIYF	TGTGCCAGCAGCTTCGACAGGGGCGACGCAGGAAACACCATATATTTT	TRBV5-6	TRBJ1-3	few	TRBD1
CASSPGTGLYF	TGTGCCAGCAGTCCCGGGACAGGGTTATATTTT	TRBV7-8	TRBJ2-3	-	TRBD1
CASSQSPGHLNQPQHF	TGTGCCAGCAGCCAATCTCCGGGACATCTTAATCAGCCCCAGCATTTT	TRBV3-1/TRBV3-2	TRBJ1-5	few	-
CASSSQGDEQFF	TGTGCCAGCAGCTCACAGGGGGATGAGCAGTTCTTC	TRBV14	TRBJ2-1	-	TRBD1
CASKTGVSTEAFF	TGTGCCAGTAAAACAGGGGTGAGCACTGAAGCTTTCTTT	TRBV19	TRBJ1-1	-	TRBD1
CASSIRSVWTGGWNEQFF	TGTGCCAGTAGTATCCGTTCAGTTTGGACAGGGGGCTGGAATGAGCAGTTCTTC	TRBV19	TRBJ2-1	once	TRBD1
CASSSRDLANYGYTF	TGTGCCAGTAGTTCCCGGGACTTAGCTAACTATGGCTACACCTTC	TRBV19	TRBJ1-2	few	-
CASSLTGKTEAFF	TGCGCCAGCAGCTTAACAGGGAAAACTGAAGCTTTCTTT	TRBV5-1	TRBJ1-1	-	-
CASSRDTRTYEQYF	TGTGCCAGCAGCCGGGACACTCGGACCTACGAGCAGTACTTC	TRBV5-4	TRBJ2-7	-	-